The clone carrying this TCR beta chain appeared a few times. Its specificity is unknown. These data belong to a study of post-analysis software for immune sequencing data. Study context: Both relapsing-remitting and secondary progressive multiple sclerosis featured among the disease courses, as did progressive-relapsing multiple sclerosis.

Germline V gene data show CDR1 as SGHDT and CDR2 as YYEEEE. The CDR3 contains 14 residues. The V and J ends lost 2 bases and 5 bases respectively, with 14 bases between them. Findings of the study overall: Batch-matched samples strongly co-clustered by F measure. Five TRBV segments, TRBV5-6, TRBV5-1 and TRBV20-1 among them, were found more frequent in patients than controls. Versus controls, multiple sclerosis patients showed significantly lower diversity (normalized Chao1).

Unique molecular identifiers were carried by the TCR beta cDNA libraries. MiXCR, run by TCRdb on the PCR reads, gives a single entry per CDR3 protein. The repertoire holds fewer than 850,000 distinct CDR3 sequences, approximately 30% seen once, with around 0.56% in the top ten. This sequence joins TRBV5-6 and TRBJ2-7; tentatively, D is TRBD1 (6 bases). The sequencing input was blood. The origin of this receptor is a girl under 18 with multiple sclerosis. Here the CDR3 DNA reads TGTGCCAGCAGCTTAGGACAGCGGATCCACGAGCAGTACTTC. This encodes CASSLGQRIHEQYF.